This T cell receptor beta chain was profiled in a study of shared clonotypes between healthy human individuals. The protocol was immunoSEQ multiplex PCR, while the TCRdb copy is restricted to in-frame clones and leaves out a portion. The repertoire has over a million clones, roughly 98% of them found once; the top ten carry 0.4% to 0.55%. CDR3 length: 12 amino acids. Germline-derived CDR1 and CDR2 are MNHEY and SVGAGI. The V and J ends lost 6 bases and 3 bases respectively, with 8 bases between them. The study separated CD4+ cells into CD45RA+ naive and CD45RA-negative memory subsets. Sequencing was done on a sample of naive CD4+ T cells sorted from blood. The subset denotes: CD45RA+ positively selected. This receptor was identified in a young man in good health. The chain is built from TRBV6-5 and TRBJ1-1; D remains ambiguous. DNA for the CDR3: TGTGCCAGCAGCCAGTGGGACACTGAAGCTTTCTTT. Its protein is CASSQWDTEAFF.